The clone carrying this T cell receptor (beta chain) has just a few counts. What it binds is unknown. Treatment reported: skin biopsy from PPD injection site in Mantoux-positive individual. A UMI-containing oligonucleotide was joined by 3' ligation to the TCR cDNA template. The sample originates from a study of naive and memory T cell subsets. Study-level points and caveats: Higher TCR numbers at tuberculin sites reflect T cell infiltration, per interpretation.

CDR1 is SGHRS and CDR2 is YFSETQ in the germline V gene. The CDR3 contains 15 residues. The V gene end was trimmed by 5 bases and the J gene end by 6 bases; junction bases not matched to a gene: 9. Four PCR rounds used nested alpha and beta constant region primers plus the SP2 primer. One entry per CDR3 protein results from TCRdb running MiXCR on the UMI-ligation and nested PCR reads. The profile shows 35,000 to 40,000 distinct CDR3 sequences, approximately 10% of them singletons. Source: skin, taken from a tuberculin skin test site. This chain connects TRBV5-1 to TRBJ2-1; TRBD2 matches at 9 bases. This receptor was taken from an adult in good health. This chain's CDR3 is CASRAPGLAGNEQFF. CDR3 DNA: TGCGCCAGCAGAGCCCCGGGACTAGCCGGCAATGAGCAGTTCTTC.